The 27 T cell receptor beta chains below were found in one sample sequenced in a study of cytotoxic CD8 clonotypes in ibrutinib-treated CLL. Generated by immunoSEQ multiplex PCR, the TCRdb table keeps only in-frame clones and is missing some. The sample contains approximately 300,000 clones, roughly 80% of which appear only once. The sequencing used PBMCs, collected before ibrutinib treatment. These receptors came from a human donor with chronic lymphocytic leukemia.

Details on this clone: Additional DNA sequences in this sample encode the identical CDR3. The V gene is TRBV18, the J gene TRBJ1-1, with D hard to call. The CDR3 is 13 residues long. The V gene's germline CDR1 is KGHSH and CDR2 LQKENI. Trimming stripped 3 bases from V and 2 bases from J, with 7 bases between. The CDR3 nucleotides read TGTGCCAGCTCACCGGACCAAAACACTGAAGCTTTCTTT. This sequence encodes CASSPDQNTEAFF. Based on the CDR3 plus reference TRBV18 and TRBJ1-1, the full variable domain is NAGVMQNPRHLVRRRGQEARLRCSPMKGHSHVYWYRQLPEEGLKFMVYLQKENIIDESGMPKERFSAEFPKEGPSILRIQQVVRGDSAAYFCASSPDQNTEAFFGQGTRLTVV.

The CDR3 region is CASGRETSGSLYEQYF. The CDR3 region has the DNA TGTGCCAGCGGCAGAGAGACTAGCGGGAGTCTCTACGAGCAGTACTTC. The chain has TRBV6-6 and TRBJ2-7; 12 positions match TRBD2. The CDR3 covers 16 residues. After removal of 8 bases from V and 3 bases from J, the junction contained 11 bases not matched to a gene. Germline-derived CDR1 and CDR2 are MNHNY and SVGAGI (reference sequence).

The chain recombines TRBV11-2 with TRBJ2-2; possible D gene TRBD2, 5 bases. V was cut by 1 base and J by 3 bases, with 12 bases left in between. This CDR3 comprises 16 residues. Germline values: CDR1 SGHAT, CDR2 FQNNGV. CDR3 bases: TGTGCCAGCAGCTTAGTCCCGGGGTCGGACACCGGGGAGCTGTTTTTT. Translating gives CASSLVPGSDTGELFF.

CDR3 sequence (DNA): TGTGCCAGCAGCTTCCCAGGGGCAGGGTCGAACTATGGCTACACCTTC. It translates to CASSFPGAGSNYGYTF. This chain links TRBV7-6 with TRBJ1-2; a weak D match, TRBD1 (6 bases). V lost 3 bases and J lost 2, with 16 bases in between. Germline V gene lookup returns CDR1 SGHVS and CDR2 FNYEAQ. The CDR3 contains 16 residues.

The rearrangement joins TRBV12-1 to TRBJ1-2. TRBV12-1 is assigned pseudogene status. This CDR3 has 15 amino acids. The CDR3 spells CASSFVQDPISGYTF. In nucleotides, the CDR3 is TGTGCCAGCAGCTTTGTGCAGGACCCGATCAGCGGCTACACCTTC.

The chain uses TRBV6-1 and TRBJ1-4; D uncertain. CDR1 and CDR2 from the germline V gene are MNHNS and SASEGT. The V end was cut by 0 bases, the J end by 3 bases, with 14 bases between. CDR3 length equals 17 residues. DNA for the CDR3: TGTGCCAGCAGTGAAGCGCAATGGTATCCGGCTAATGAAAAACTGTTTTTT. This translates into CASSEAQWYPANEKLFF.

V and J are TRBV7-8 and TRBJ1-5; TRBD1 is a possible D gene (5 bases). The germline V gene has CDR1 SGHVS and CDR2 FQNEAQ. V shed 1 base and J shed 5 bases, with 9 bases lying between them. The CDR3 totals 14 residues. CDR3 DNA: TGTGCCAGCAGCTTAGAGTTAGGGGATCAGCCCCAGCATTTT. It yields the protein CASSLELGDQPQHF. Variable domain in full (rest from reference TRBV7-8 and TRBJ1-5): GAGVSQSPRYKVAKRGQDVALRCDPISGHVSLFWYQQALGQGPEFLTYFQNEAQLDKSGLPSDRFFAERPEGSVSTLKIQRTQQEDSAVYLCASSLELGDQPQHFGDGTRLSIL.

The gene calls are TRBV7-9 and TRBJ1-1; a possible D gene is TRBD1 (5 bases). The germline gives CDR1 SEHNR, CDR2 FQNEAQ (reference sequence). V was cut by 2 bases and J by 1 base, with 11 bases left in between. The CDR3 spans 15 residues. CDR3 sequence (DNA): TGTGCCAGCAGCTTAATTTCGGGGGAGAACACTGAAGCTTTCTTT. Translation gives CASSLISGENTEAFF. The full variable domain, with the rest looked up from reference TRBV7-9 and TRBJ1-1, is DTGVSQNPRHKITKRGQNVTFRCDPISEHNRLYWYRQTLGQGPEFLTYFQNEAQLEKSRLLSDRFSAERPKGSFSTLEIQRTEQGDSAMYLCASSLISGENTEAFFGQGTRLTVV.

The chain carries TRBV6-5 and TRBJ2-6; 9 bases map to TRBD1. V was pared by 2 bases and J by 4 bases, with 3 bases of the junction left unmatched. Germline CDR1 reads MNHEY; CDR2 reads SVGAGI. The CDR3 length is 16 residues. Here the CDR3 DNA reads TGTGCCAGCAGTTACGGGACAGGGTCCGGGGCCAACGTCCTGACTTTC. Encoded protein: CASSYGTGSGANVLTF.

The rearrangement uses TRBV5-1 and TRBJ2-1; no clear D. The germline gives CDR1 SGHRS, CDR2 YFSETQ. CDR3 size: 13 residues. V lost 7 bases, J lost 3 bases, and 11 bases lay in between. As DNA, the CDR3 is TGCGCCAGCTCGCTGGGGTACTACAATGAGCAGTTCTTC. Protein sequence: CASSLGYYNEQFF.

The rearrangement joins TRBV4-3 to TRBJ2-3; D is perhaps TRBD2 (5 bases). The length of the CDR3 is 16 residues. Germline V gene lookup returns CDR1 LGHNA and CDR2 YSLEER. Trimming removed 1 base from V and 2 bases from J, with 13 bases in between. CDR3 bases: TGCGCCAGCAGCCAAGGTGACTATCGGCTCACAGATACGCAGTATTTT. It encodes CASSQGDYRLTDTQYF.

CDR3 region: CAISRDRGYTGELFF. The DNA of the CDR3 is TGTGCCATCAGTCGGGACAGGGGGTACACCGGGGAGCTGTTTTTT. The rearrangement links TRBV10-3 to TRBJ2-2, with 11 positions matching TRBD1. The CDR3 spans 15 residues. Germline loops: CDR1 ENHRY, CDR2 SYGVKD. V was clipped by 5 bases and J by 3 bases; unmatched bases: 2.

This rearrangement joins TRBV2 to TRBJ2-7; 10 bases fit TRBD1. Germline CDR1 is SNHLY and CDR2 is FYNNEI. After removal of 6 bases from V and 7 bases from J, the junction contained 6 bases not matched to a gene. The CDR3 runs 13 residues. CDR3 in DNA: TGTGCCAGCAGGCGACAGGGGGCGAATGAGCAGTACTTC. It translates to CASRRQGANEQYF.

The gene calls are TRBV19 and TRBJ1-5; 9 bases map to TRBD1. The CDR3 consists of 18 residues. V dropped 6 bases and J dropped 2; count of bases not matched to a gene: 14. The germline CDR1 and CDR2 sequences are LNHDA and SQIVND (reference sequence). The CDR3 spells CASSRTGESRWGNQPQHF. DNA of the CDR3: TGTGCCAGTAGCCGGACAGGGGAGTCCCGCTGGGGCAATCAGCCCCAGCATTTT.

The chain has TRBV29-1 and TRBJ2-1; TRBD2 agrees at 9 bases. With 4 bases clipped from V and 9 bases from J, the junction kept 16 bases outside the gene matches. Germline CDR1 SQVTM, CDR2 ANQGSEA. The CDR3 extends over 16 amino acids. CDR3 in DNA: TGCAGCGTTGTAGCGGGAGTAGGTCAGCTGGTCGGTGAGCAGTTCTTC. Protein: CSVVAGVGQLVGEQFF.

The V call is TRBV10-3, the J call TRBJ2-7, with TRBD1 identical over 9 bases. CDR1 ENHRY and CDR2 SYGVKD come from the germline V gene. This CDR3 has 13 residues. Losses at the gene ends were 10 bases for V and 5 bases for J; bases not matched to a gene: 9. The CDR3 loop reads CASRRGQGNEQYF. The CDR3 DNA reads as TGTGCCAGCCGCCGAGGACAGGGGAACGAGCAGTACTTC.

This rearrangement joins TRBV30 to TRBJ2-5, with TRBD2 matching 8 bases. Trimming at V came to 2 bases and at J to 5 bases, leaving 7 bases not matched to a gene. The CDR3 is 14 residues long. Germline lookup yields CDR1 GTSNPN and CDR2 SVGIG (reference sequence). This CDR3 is CAWSSGGPQETQYF. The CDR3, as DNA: TGTGCCTGGAGTAGCGGGGGCCCGCAGGAGACCCAGTACTTC.

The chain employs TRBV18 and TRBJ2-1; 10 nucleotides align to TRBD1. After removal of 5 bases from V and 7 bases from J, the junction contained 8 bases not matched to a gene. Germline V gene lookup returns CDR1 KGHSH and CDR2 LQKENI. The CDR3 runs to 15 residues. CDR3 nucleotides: TGTGCCAGCTCATCCCGGGACAGGGGATTGAATGAGCAGTTCTTC. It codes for CASSSRDRGLNEQFF.

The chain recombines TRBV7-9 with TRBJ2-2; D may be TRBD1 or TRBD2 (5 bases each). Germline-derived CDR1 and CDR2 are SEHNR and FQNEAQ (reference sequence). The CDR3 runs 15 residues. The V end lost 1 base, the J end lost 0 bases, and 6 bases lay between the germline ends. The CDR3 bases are TGTGCCAGCAGCTTAGGGGGGACGAACACCGGGGAGCTGTTTTTT. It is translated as CASSLGGTNTGELFF.

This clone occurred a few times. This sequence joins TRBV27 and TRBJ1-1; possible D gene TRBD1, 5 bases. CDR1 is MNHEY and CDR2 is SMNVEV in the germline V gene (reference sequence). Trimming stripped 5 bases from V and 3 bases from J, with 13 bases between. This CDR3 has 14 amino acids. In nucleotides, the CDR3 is TGTGCCAGCAGTCATACCGGGGCGGACACTGAAGCTTTCTTT. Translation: CASSHTGADTEAFF.

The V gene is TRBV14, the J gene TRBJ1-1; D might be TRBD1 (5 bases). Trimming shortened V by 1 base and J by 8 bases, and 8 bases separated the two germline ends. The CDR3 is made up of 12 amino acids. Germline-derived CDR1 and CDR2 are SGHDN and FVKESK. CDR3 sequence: CASSQVNREAFF. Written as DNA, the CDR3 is TGTGCCAGCAGCCAAGTCAACAGGGAAGCTTTCTTT.

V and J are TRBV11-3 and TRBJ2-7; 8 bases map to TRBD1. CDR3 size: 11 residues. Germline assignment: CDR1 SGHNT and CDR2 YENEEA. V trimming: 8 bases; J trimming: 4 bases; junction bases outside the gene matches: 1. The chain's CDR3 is CASGQGYEQYF. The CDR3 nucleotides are TGTGCCAGCGGACAGGGATACGAGCAGTACTTC.

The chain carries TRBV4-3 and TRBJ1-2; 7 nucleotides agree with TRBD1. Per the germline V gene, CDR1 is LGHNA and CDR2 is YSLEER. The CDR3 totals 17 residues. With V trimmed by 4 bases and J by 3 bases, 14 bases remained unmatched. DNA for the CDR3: TGCGCCAGCAGCCCCCGACAGGGACCTCAGGCACACTATGGCTACACCTTC. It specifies CASSPRQGPQAHYGYTF.

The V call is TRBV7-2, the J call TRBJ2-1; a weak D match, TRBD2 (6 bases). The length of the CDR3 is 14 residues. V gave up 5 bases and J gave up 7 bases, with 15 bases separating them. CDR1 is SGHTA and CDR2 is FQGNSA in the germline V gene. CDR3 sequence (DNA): TGTGCCAGCAGCGTAGGGACTGGGTATAATGAGCAGTTCTTC. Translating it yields CASSVGTGYNEQFF.

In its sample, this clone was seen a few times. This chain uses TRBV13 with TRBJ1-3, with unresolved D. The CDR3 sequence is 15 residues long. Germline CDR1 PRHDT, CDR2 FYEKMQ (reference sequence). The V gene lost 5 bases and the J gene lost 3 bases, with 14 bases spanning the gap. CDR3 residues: CASSPPGGSGNTIYF. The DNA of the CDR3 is TGTGCCAGCAGCCCCCCCGGCGGGAGTGGAAACACCATATATTTT.

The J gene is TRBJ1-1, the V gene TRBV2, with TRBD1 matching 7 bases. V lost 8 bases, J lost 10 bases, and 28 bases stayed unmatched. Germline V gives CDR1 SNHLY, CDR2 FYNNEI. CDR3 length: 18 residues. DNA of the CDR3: TGTGCCAGCTCCATGACGCGAACAGGGGATCACTATCTTCCGCGAGCTTTCTTT. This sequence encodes CASSMTRTGDHYLPRAFF.

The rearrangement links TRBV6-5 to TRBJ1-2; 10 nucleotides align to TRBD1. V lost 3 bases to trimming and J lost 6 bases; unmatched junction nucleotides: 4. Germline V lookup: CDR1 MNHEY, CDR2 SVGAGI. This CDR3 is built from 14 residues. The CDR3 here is CASSYQTGGDGYTF. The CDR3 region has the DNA TGTGCCAGCAGTTATCAGACAGGGGGCGATGGCTACACCTTC.